The 16 T cell receptor beta chains in this list originate from one sample, sequenced in a study of cytomegalovirus exposure and HLA in healthy donors. Primers for the PCR totalled 60 Vbeta and 13 Jbeta. The assay was immunoSEQ multiplex PCR, and TCRdb's table has in-frame clones only and misses some. Found here are under 130,000 clones; the top ten clones hold roughly 3.5%. Sequenced: PBMCs. The origin of the receptors is a man aged 40-55 years in good health and CMV-seronegative.

The rearrangement uses TRBV5-4 and TRBJ1-1, with 8 bases lining up with TRBD1. Per the germline V gene, CDR1 is SGHNT and CDR2 is YYREEE (reference sequence). The CDR3 is 14 residues long. J lost 11 bases, V lost 0 bases, and 9 bases had no gene match. The DNA for the CDR3 is TGTGCCAGCAGCTTGGGAGCCCAGGGGGCAGGTGCTTTCTTT. This encodes CASSLGAQGAGAFF.

As regards this clone: Sequence at one end of the junction differs from germline and may be a read error. The V gene is TRBV7-6, the J gene TRBJ2-7; 9 positions match TRBD1. The CDR3 consists of 15 residues. The V gene's germline CDR1 is SGHVS and CDR2 FNYEAQ. DNA for the CDR3: TGTGCCAGCAGTTTAGGACAGGGGCTATCGGAAGAGCAGTACTTC. It encodes CASSLGQGLSEEQYF.

The chain recombines TRBV15 with TRBJ2-1; TRBD2 matches at 11 bases. Looked up from germline, CDR1 is LNHNV and CDR2 is YYDKDF (reference sequence). V lost 2 bases to trimming and J lost 4 bases; unmatched junction nucleotides: 4. There are 16 residues in the CDR3. CDR3 nucleotides: TGTGCCACCAGCAGACAAACTAGCGGGGGATACAATGAGCAGTTCTTC. Its translation is CATSRQTSGGYNEQFF.

The V gene is TRBV4-1, the J gene TRBJ2-7, with D tentatively TRBD1 (6 bases). V lost 2 bases, J lost 3 bases, and 20 bases lay in between. The CDR3 totals 17 residues. Germline lookup yields CDR1 MGHRA and CDR2 YSYEKL. The CDR3 coding sequence is TGCGCCAGCAGCCAAAGGCCCCCCGCGACAGGTAACTACGAGCAGTACTTC. Its protein product is CASSQRPPATGNYEQYF.

J is TRBJ2-3 and V is TRBV4-2; 9 nucleotides align to TRBD2. The CDR3 sequence is 16 residues long. J lost 4 bases, V lost 0 bases, and 5 bases had no gene match. Germline CDR1 reads LGHNA; CDR2 reads YNFKEQ. DNA for the CDR3: TGTGCCAGCAGCCAAGATTTGGGCGGGGGGGCAGATACGCAGTATTTT. Translating gives CASSQDLGGGADTQYF.

This rearrangement joins TRBV6-6 to TRBJ1-1, with TRBD1 matching over 7 bases. Germline CDR1 and CDR2: MNHNY and SVGAGI (reference sequence). The junction had 6 bases not matched to a gene; V was cut back by 4 bases and J by 10 bases. The CDR3 extends over 12 amino acids. The CDR3 DNA follows: TGTGCCAGCAGTTTACGACAGGGTCGAGCTTTCTTT. Translating gives CASSLRQGRAFF.

The chain links TRBV28 to TRBJ1-5; the D gene is possibly TRBD1 (5 bases). V lost 3 bases and J lost 6, with 15 bases in between. Germline lookup yields CDR1 MDHEN and CDR2 SYDVKM. CDR3 length equals 15 residues. The chain's CDR3 is CASSLWGTGGQPQHF. The CDR3 DNA reads TGTGCCAGCAGTTTGTGGGGGACCGGGGGTCAGCCCCAGCATTTT.

The chain carries TRBV19 and TRBJ1-5; the D gene is possibly TRBD1 (5 bases). Trimming cost V 4 bases and J 7 bases, with 11 bases left between them. CDR3 size: 13 residues. The germline V gene has CDR1 LNHDA and CDR2 SQIVND (reference sequence). The CDR3 protein is CASSSRDRQPQHF. The CDR3 region has the DNA TGTGCCAGTAGTAGCAGGGATAGGCAGCCCCAGCATTTT.

This rearrangement joins TRBV10-2 to TRBJ2-5, with D perhaps TRBD2 (6 bases). V shed 3 bases and J shed 9 bases, with 8 bases lying between them. Germline V lookup: CDR1 WSHSY, CDR2 SAAADI. The CDR3 is 11 amino acids. The CDR3 region is CASSETGAQYF. CDR3 DNA sequence: TGCGCCAGCAGTGAAACGGGGGCCCAGTACTTC.

The chain is built from TRBV11-2 and TRBJ2-3; 8 bases agree with TRBD1. V gave up 5 bases and J gave up 3 bases; unmatched junction bases: 7. This CDR3 is 15 amino acids long. CDR1 and CDR2 from the germline V gene are SGHAT and FQNNGV. CDR3 DNA sequence: TGTGCCAGCAGCGTTAGACAGGGGCTGACAGATACGCAGTATTTT. Translating it yields CASSVRQGLTDTQYF.

This chain joins TRBV25-1 and TRBJ1-2; tentatively, D is TRBD1 (6 bases). This CDR3 has 16 residues. Germline CDR1 reads MGHDK; CDR2 reads SYGVNS. Trimming stripped 1 base from V and 5 bases from J, with 17 bases between. The CDR3 reads CASSEFVRGQEYGYTF. The CDR3 coding sequence is TGTGCCAGCAGTGAATTCGTGCGGGGGCAAGAATATGGCTACACCTTC.

The V gene is TRBV30, the J gene TRBJ1-5; 7 nucleotides agree with TRBD1. Per germline, CDR1 GTSNPN and CDR2 SVGIG (reference sequence). V was pared by 0 bases and J by 5 bases, with 1 base of the junction left unmatched. The CDR3 covers 13 residues. The CDR3 spells CAWSVGTDQPQHF. CDR3 sequence (DNA): TGTGCCTGGAGTGTCGGGACAGATCAGCCCCAGCATTTT.

This chain links TRBV19 with TRBJ2-2, with D maybe TRBD2 (6 bases). The V gene's germline CDR1 is LNHDA and CDR2 SQIVND (reference sequence). The V gene lost 8 bases and the J gene lost 3 bases, with 19 bases spanning the gap. CDR3 length: 16 residues. CDR3 amino acids: CASSRQGGTYTGELFF. CDR3 coding DNA: TGTGCCAGTTCCCGCCAGGGCGGGACGTACACCGGGGAGCTGTTTTTT.

The chain links TRBV21-1 to TRBJ1-1; TRBD1, the D gene given by the table, was not confirmed from the DNA. TRBV21-1 is classified as a pseudogene. This CDR3 is built from 13 residues. The DNA for the CDR3 is TGTGCCAGCAGGGTGGGCTCCTACACTGAAGCTTTCTTT. Amino acid sequence: CASRVGSYTEAFF.

This rearrangement joins TRBV28 to TRBJ1-5; the D is unclear. The CDR3 is 12 residues long. Trimming shortened V by 5 bases and J by 0 bases, and 2 bases separated the two germline ends. Germline lookup yields CDR1 MDHEN and CDR2 SYDVKM. As DNA, the CDR3 is TGTGCCAGCAGTCATAGCAATCAGCCCCAGCATTTT. Residues: CASSHSNQPQHF.

The CDR3: CASGGQGENEQFF. CDR3 DNA: TGTGCCAGCGGAGGACAGGGGGAGAATGAGCAGTTCTTC. This chain uses TRBV2 with TRBJ2-1; TRBD1 agrees at 10 bases. Trimming cost V 8 bases and J 7 bases; bases outside gene matches: 5. The CDR3 has 13 amino acids. The germline V gene encodes CDR1 SNHLY and CDR2 FYNNEI.